These 26 T cell receptor beta chains originate from one sample sequenced in a study of blood T cells in healthy people across ages. The authors ran a second PCR of 7 to 11 cycles using a sample-barcoded 5' primer and a J-beta primer mix. TCRdb processed the 5' RACE reads anew with MiXCR; each CDR3 protein has one entry. This table holds 1.5 million or so distinct CDR3 sequences, 40% to 50% found once. Material: blood. The receptors stem from a woman younger than 35 in good health.

This clonotype was seen a handful of times. The gene calls are TRBV9 and TRBJ2-7; a possible D gene is TRBD1 (6 bases). CDR1 is SGDLS and CDR2 is YYNGEE in the germline V gene. The CDR3 length is 13 residues. Between the trimmed V and J ends, which lost 4 bases and 5 bases, there was a span of 13 bases. CDR3 nucleotides: TGTGCCAGCAGCAGGGGGATGAGGGACGAGCAGTACTTC. This gives the protein CASSRGMRDEQYF.

This chain uses TRBV6-6 with TRBJ2-4; 16 bases map to TRBD2. CDR1 and CDR2 from the germline V gene are MNHNY and SVGAGI (reference sequence). Losses at the gene ends were 6 bases for V and 2 bases for J; bases not matched to a gene: 4. This CDR3 region has 17 residues. The CDR3 is CASRGTSGRGSKNIQYF. In DNA form, the CDR3 reads TGTGCCAGCAGGGGGACTAGCGGGAGGGGATCCAAAAACATTCAGTACTTC.

The chain has TRBV12-3 or TRBV12-4 and TRBJ2-1; 14 bases agree with TRBD2. V lost 5 bases to trimming and J lost 9 bases; unmatched junction nucleotides: 6. The CDR3 is made up of 15 amino acids. The CDR3 loop reads CASSGGLAGASEQFF. Here the CDR3 DNA reads TGTGCCAGCAGTGGGGGACTAGCGGGAGCGAGTGAGCAGTTCTTC.

The rearrangement joins TRBV28 to TRBJ2-3, with unresolved D. In germline, CDR1 is MDHEN, CDR2 SYDVKM. This CDR3 contains 13 residues. Trimming cost V 5 bases and J 7 bases, with 13 bases left between them. In DNA, the CDR3 is TGTGCCAGCAGTGCGATTTCTACGAATACGCAGTATTTT. It is translated as CASSAISTNTQYF.

The chain carries TRBV20-1 and TRBJ1-2, with D hard to call. V lost 6 bases and J lost 12, with 11 bases in between. From germline, CDR1 is DFQATT and CDR2 SNEGSKA (reference sequence). This CDR3 is built from 9 residues. The CDR3 bases are TGCAGTGCCCCCCAGGACCACACCTTC. It encodes CSAPQDHTF.

V usage is TRBV12-3 or TRBV12-4 and J usage is TRBJ1-5, with D maybe TRBD1 (5 bases). V was trimmed by 4 bases and J by 4 bases, leaving 14 bases between them. CDR3 size: 15 residues. CDR3 amino acids: CASSSGMKGNQPQHF. DNA for the CDR3: TGTGCCAGCAGTTCTGGGATGAAGGGGAATCAGCCCCAGCATTTT.

The rearrangement joins TRBV29-1 to TRBJ2-7; 9 positions agree with TRBD1. The CDR3 totals 13 residues. Germline loops: CDR1 SQVTM, CDR2 ANQGSEA. V lost 7 bases to trimming and J lost 6 bases; unmatched junction nucleotides: 10. The CDR3 DNA follows: TGCAGCGGGTCCGGGACAGGGAGGAGCGAGCAGTACTTC. This encodes CSGSGTGRSEQYF.

The V gene is TRBV25-1, the J gene TRBJ2-7; 9 nucleotides line up with TRBD2. Trimming cost V 7 bases and J 3 bases; bases outside gene matches: 7. Germline V gives CDR1 MGHDK, CDR2 SYGVNS. CDR3 size: 14 residues. The CDR3 DNA sequence: TGTGCCAGCAACCAAGCGGGGGGCAACTACGAGCAGTACTTC. As protein: CASNQAGGNYEQYF.

The chain is built from TRBV20-1 and TRBJ2-2, with D possibly TRBD1 on 6 matching bases. Germline CDR1 and CDR2: DFQATT and SNEGSKA (reference sequence). This CDR3 is 16 amino acids long. Trimming cost V 0 bases and J 3 bases, with 14 bases left between them. For the CDR3, the DNA is TGCAGTGCTAGAGATCTAAGGGGGATTGACACCGGGGAGCTGTTTTTT. Translation: CSARDLRGIDTGELFF.

This chain joins TRBV6-6 and TRBJ2-3; weak D call: TRBD1 (5 bases). The CDR3 covers 16 residues. V dropped 6 bases and J dropped 1 base, with 17 bases sitting between them. Germline assignment: CDR1 MNHNY and CDR2 SVGAGI (reference sequence). CDR3 residues: CASRLMTVSGTDTQYF. The CDR3 bases are TGTGCCAGCAGACTAATGACAGTTTCTGGCACAGATACGCAGTATTTT.

In nucleotides, the CDR3 is TGCAGTGCTAGACCCACAGGTAGTGACACTGAAGCTTTCTTT. It codes for CSARPTGSDTEAFF. The chain links TRBV20-1 to TRBJ1-1, with a possible D match to TRBD1 (5 bases). Trimming cost V 2 bases and J 3 bases, with 13 bases left between them. Germline lookup yields CDR1 DFQATT and CDR2 SNEGSKA (reference sequence). The CDR3 consists of 14 residues.

This clonotype was counted only a few times. The chain uses TRBV7-9 and TRBJ2-1, with a weak D call TRBD2 (6 bases). CDR3 size: 15 residues. V was pared by 3 bases and J by 9 bases, with 18 bases between. CDR1 is SEHNR, CDR2 FQNEAQ, per germline (reference sequence). The CDR3 DNA reads as TGTGCCAGCAGCTTTAACGGGGGAGACAGAACTGAGCAGTTCTTC. This gives the protein CASSFNGGDRTEQFF. The variable domain in full, completed from reference TRBV7-9 and TRBJ2-1, reads DTGVSQNPRHKITKRGQNVTFRCDPISEHNRLYWYRQTLGQGPEFLTYFQNEAQLEKSRLLSDRFSAERPKGSFSTLEIQRTEQGDSAMYLCASSFNGGDRTEQFFGPGTRLTVL.

The rearrangement links TRBV3-1 to TRBJ2-7; 9 nucleotides agree with TRBD1. With 3 bases clipped from V and 4 bases from J, the junction kept 4 bases outside the gene matches. The CDR3 has 14 residues. CDR1 and CDR2 from the germline V gene are LGHDT and YNNKEL (reference sequence). CDR3 bases: TGTGCCAGCAGCCACGGGACAGGGTTATACGAGCAGTACTTC. This codes for CASSHGTGLYEQYF.

This clonotype came up many times. The V and J genes are TRBV28 and TRBJ2-1; D gene ambiguous. Germline-derived CDR1 and CDR2 are MDHEN and SYDVKM. V was cut by 8 bases and J by 2 bases, with 7 bases left in between. This CDR3 has 12 residues. CDR3 loop: CASGTAYNEQFF. For the CDR3, the DNA is TGTGCCAGCGGCACAGCCTACAATGAGCAGTTCTTC.

The chain recombines TRBV5-1 with TRBJ2-5, with 15 bases identical to TRBD2. TRBJ2-7 matches the DNA end more closely, so the J call is doubtful. The germline CDR1 and CDR2 sequences are SGHRS and YFSETQ. The CDR3 runs 16 residues. CDR3: CASSPGTSGGITEQYF. CDR3 coding DNA: TGCGCCAGCAGTCCCGGGACTAGCGGGGGGATCACCGAGCAGTACTTC.

There are a few counts of this clonotype. The rearrangement joins TRBV2 to TRBJ2-7; 9 bases map to TRBD1. In germline, CDR1 is SNHLY, CDR2 FYNNEI. J lost 0 bases, V lost 6 bases, and 6 bases had no gene match. The CDR3 spans 15 residues. In DNA form, the CDR3 reads TGTGCCAGCAGATTGGGACAGGGTAGCTCCTACGAGCAGTACTTC. Translated, it gives CASRLGQGSSYEQYF.

The gene calls are TRBV5-1 and TRBJ2-1; 13 bases align to TRBD2. The germline V gene has CDR1 SGHRS and CDR2 YFSETQ. The CDR3 runs 14 residues. The V and J ends lost 6 bases and 5 bases, in that order; junction bases with no gene match: 2. CDR3 in amino acids: CASMGLAGHNEQFF. The CDR3 nucleotides read TGCGCCAGCATGGGACTAGCGGGACACAATGAGCAGTTCTTC.

The chain carries TRBV11-1 and TRBJ2-1; 9 bases align to TRBD2. The germline V gene has CDR1 SGHAT and CDR2 FQDESV (reference sequence). The CDR3 loop spans 15 amino acids. With V trimmed by 4 bases and J by 5 bases, 6 bases remained unmatched. The CDR3 nucleotides are TGTGCCAGCAGCTATGAACTAGCGGGTAACAATGAGCAGTTCTTC. Its protein is CASSYELAGNNEQFF.

V gene TRBV5-1 combines with J gene TRBJ2-3, with D possibly being TRBD2 (7 bases). Trimming took 4 bases from V and 4 from J, leaving 13 bases between them. CDR1 and CDR2 from the germline V gene are SGHRS and YFSETQ. CDR3 size: 14 residues. The CDR3 reads CASSLPGGPDTQYF. The CDR3 DNA reads TGCGCCAGCAGCCTCCCCGGGGGGCCAGATACGCAGTATTTT.

The CDR3 is CASSIEYSYEQYF. In nucleotides, the CDR3 is TGTGCCAGTAGTATAGAATACTCCTACGAGCAGTACTTC. The rearrangement joins TRBV19 to TRBJ2-7; no reliable D call. This CDR3 spans 13 amino acids. Trimming pared 0 bases from V and 0 bases from J, leaving 3 bases between. Germline assignment: CDR1 LNHDA and CDR2 SQIVND (reference sequence).

V usage is TRBV7-9 and J usage is TRBJ2-5; 7 bases map to TRBD2. The CDR3 spans 11 residues. V gave up 6 bases and J gave up 10 bases; unmatched junction bases: 5. From germline, CDR1 is SEHNR and CDR2 FQNEAQ (reference sequence). The CDR3 spells CASSFGGDQYF. CDR3 coding DNA: TGTGCCAGCAGTTTTGGGGGGGACCAGTACTTC.

A few counts support this clonotype. The chain is built from TRBV12-3 or TRBV12-4 and TRBJ1-2; perhaps TRBD1 as D (5 bases). The CDR3 extends over 15 amino acids. Trimming left V 9 bases short and J 7 bases short, with 24 bases between. The DNA of the CDR3 is TGTGCCAGTAATACAGGACACGGAAGTTTAGGTGGCTACACCTTC. Amino acids: CASNTGHGSLGGYTF.

This clonotype was counted only a few times. V usage is TRBV29-1 and J usage is TRBJ2-7; TRBD2 agrees at 9 bases. J gave up 2 bases and V 4 bases, and 9 bases lay outside the gene matches. CDR1 SQVTM and CDR2 ANQGSEA come from the germline V gene. The CDR3 covers 15 residues. The CDR3 nucleotides read TGCAGCGTTGGGGGGGGTAGCGGGAGTGCCTACGAGCAGTACTTC. It codes for CSVGGGSGSAYEQYF.

In its sample, this clonotype was seen a few times. The gene calls are TRBV29-1 and TRBJ2-7; no clear D. Germline-derived CDR1 and CDR2 are SQVTM and ANQGSEA. The CDR3 contains 14 residues. V lost 3 bases and J lost 4, with 16 bases in between. The CDR3, as DNA: TGCAGCGTTGAGGGTACCGGCCCCCCATACGAGCAGTACTTC. Its translation is CSVEGTGPPYEQYF.

The chain couples TRBV7-8 to TRBJ2-3; D could derive from TRBD1 or TRBD2 (5 bases each). The V gene lost 5 bases and the J gene lost 10 bases, with 22 bases spanning the gap. Germline CDR1 is SGHVS and CDR2 is FQNEAQ. The CDR3 sequence is 15 residues long. This CDR3 reads CASSPDGTVRVAQYF. CDR3 DNA: TGTGCCAGCAGCCCCGACGGGACGGTGAGGGTGGCGCAGTATTTT.

J is TRBJ1-2 and V is TRBV30; D is ambiguous. V lost 5 bases and J lost 4, with 5 bases in between. Per the germline V gene, CDR1 is GTSNPN and CDR2 is SVGIG (reference sequence). CDR3 length: 10 residues. CDR3 loop: CAWGSYGYTF. In DNA form, the CDR3 reads TGTGCCTGGGGATCCTATGGCTACACCTTC.